This record concerns one T cell receptor (beta chain) sequence. Its antigen is not known. TCRdb's copy holds only in-frame clones and misses some; the assay was immunoSEQ multiplex PCR. The repertoire consists of roughly 34,000 clones, with 93% occurring once and the leading ten covering roughly 10%. This sample is drawn from a study of T cells in tuberculosis. As for the study in general: Blood was taken before or within 7 days of anti-tuberculosis therapy.

Trimming removed 4 bases at V and 8 bases at J, with 14 bases between. The V gene's germline CDR1 is MDHEN and CDR2 SYDVKM. CDR3 length equals 13 residues. Whole-study results and caveats: The TCR-beta difference was not significant; alpha differences partly reflected length.

Time point reported: new active TB diagnosis, blood taken before or within 7 days of starting treatment. Patients were newly diagnosed, HIV-seronegative, and aged 18 or older. Tuberculosis was confirmed by positive sputum smear and/or M. tuberculosis culture. Specimen: PBMCs, collected at tuberculosis diagnosis. The J gene is TRBJ1-2, the V gene TRBV28; tentative D call: TRBD1 (5 bases). This receptor was identified in an adult with tuberculosis. The CDR3 sequence is CASSSVMTAGYTF. The CDR3 coding sequence is TGTGCCAGCAGTTCCGTAATGACAGCAGGCTACACCTTC.